The 23 T cell receptor beta chains in this list originate from one sample, sequenced in a study of blood T cell repertoires in COVID-19. Using immunoSEQ multiplex PCR, the repertoire was profiled, and TCRdb retains in-frame clones only, with some absent. The sample has approximately 110,000 clones, roughly 80% seen once. The material sequenced was peripheral blood. The receptors were sampled from a woman in her seventies with acute or convalescent COVID-19.

The chain links TRBV30 to TRBJ2-7, with D possibly being TRBD2 (5 bases). The CDR3 sequence is 15 residues long. Germline V gene lookup returns CDR1 GTSNPN and CDR2 SVGIG (reference sequence). Trimming shortened V by 3 bases and J by 2 bases, and 17 bases separated the two germline ends. The CDR3 reads CAWRAKGSATYEQYF. CDR3 nucleotides: TGTGCCTGGAGGGCGAAAGGTAGCGCCACCTACGAGCAGTACTTC.

The rearrangement links TRBV2 to TRBJ2-1; a possible D gene is TRBD2 (6 bases). V lost 6 bases, J lost 4 bases, and 16 bases lay in between. Germline V gives CDR1 SNHLY, CDR2 FYNNEI. The CDR3 is 15 residues long. CDR3 nucleotides: TGTGCCAGCAGGGGGGGACGGGGAACGTACAATGAGCAGTTCTTC. Encoded protein: CASRGGRGTYNEQFF.

This clone was seen just once. An end of the junction does not agree with germline; a read error may underlie this. The V call is TRBV9, the J call TRBJ2-2; TRBD2 might be the D (7 bases). The CDR3 extends over 15 amino acids. Looked up from germline, CDR1 is SGDLS and CDR2 is YYNGEE. The DNA of the CDR3 is TGTGCCAGCAGCGTATTCACCTCGGGGGGCGGGAAGCTGTTTTTT. Its protein product is CASSVFTSGGGKLFF.

The chain recombines TRBV27 with TRBJ1-6; no firm D call. CDR3 length equals 13 residues. Germline CDR1 and CDR2: MNHEY and SMNVEV (reference sequence). Trimming took off 6 bases at V and 7 bases at J, with 10 bases between the two ends. The CDR3 region is CASSPTWNSPLHF. The CDR3 bases are TGTGCCAGCAGCCCAACATGGAATTCACCCCTCCACTTT.

The chain combines TRBV5-6 with TRBJ1-5, with 7 nucleotides matching TRBD1. V dropped 0 bases and J dropped 6; count of bases not matched to a gene: 3. Germline CDR1 is SGHDT and CDR2 is YYEEEE. The CDR3 runs 14 residues. CDR3 in amino acids: CASSLGQGSQPQHF. CDR3 DNA sequence: TGTGCCAGCAGCTTGGGACAGGGTAGTCAGCCCCAGCATTTT.

The genes are TRBV5-4 and TRBJ2-7; D is possibly TRBD1 (7 bases). V dropped 1 base and J dropped 7 bases, with 15 bases sitting between them. Germline V gives CDR1 SGHNT, CDR2 YYREEE (reference sequence). The CDR3 spans 14 residues. CDR3 protein: CASSLLATGREQYF. CDR3 sequence (DNA): TGTGCCAGCAGCTTGCTGGCGACAGGGAGGGAGCAGTACTTC.

Written as DNA, the CDR3 is TGTGCCAGCAGCCAGACAGGGGGCCTTGAAGCTTTCTTT. Protein product: CASSQTGGLEAFF. The chain employs TRBV3-1 (or the pseudogene TRBV3-2) and TRBJ1-1, with 10 bases identical to TRBD1. V lost 3 bases to trimming and J lost 7 bases; unmatched junction nucleotides: 2. This CDR3 comprises 13 residues. Germline CDR1 LGHDT, CDR2 YNNKEL (reference sequence).

The chain is built from TRBV6-5 and TRBJ2-2, with a weak D call TRBD1 (5 bases). V was pared by 7 bases and J by 6 bases, with 12 bases between. Germline V gene sequence: CDR1 MNHEY, CDR2 SVGAGI. There are 13 residues in the CDR3. DNA for the CDR3: TGTGCCAGCACCGTAGGGGCGGCCGGGGAGCTGTTTTTT. Residues: CASTVGAAGELFF.

The rearrangement links TRBV5-1 to TRBJ1-2; D possibly corresponds to TRBD1 (6 bases). V was trimmed by 0 bases and J by 4 bases, leaving 10 bases between them. This CDR3 spans 14 amino acids. Germline-derived CDR1 and CDR2 are SGHRS and YFSETQ. The CDR3 here is CASSLEGGTYGYTF. The CDR3 coding sequence is TGCGCCAGCAGCTTGGAGGGGGGGACCTATGGCTACACCTTC.

The chain's CDR3 is CASSVTSGSSYEQYF. In DNA form, the CDR3 reads TGTGCCAGCAGCGTTACTAGCGGGAGCTCCTACGAGCAGTACTTC. The chain carries TRBV7-2 and TRBJ2-7; 11 bases fit TRBD2. V was clipped by 5 bases and J by 0 bases; unmatched bases: 3. Germline-derived CDR1 and CDR2 are SGHTA and FQGNSA. The CDR3 extends over 15 amino acids.

This clone was found a few times. Other DNA sequences from this sample encode an identical CDR3 as well. The rearrangement uses TRBV4-3 and TRBJ2-7; 12 positions agree with TRBD2. V lost 1 base and J lost 4; bases outside the gene matches: 2. The CDR3 covers 15 residues. The V gene's germline CDR1 is LGHNA and CDR2 YSLEER. The CDR3 is CASSQGLAGGYEQYF. DNA of the CDR3: TGCGCCAGCAGCCAAGGCCTAGCGGGAGGGTACGAGCAGTACTTC.

The rearrangement uses TRBV7-8 and TRBJ1-6; possible D gene TRBD1, 5 bases. The V end lost 1 base, the J end lost 9 bases, and 16 bases lay between the germline ends. The V gene's germline CDR1 is SGHVS and CDR2 FQNEAQ. This CDR3 has 16 residues. The CDR3 region is CASSLGGGARSSPLHF. In DNA, the CDR3 is TGTGCCAGCAGCTTAGGGGGCGGGGCGCGAAGTTCACCCCTCCACTTT.

The V call is TRBV6-2 or TRBV6-3, the J call TRBJ2-7; TRBD1 matches 9 bases. Germline V gene sequence: CDR1 MNHEY, CDR2 SVGEGT. This CDR3 has 18 residues. The J segment lost 4 bases and the V segment lost 5 bases, leaving 18 bases of the junction unmatched. This CDR3 reads CASSQYPPGTGLTYEQYF. CDR3 DNA sequence: TGTGCCAGCAGTCAATATCCCCCCGGGACAGGGCTAACTTACGAGCAGTACTTC.

The chain recombines TRBV5-4 with TRBJ2-5; 13 positions agree with TRBD2. Germline loops: CDR1 SGHNT, CDR2 YYREEE (reference sequence). The CDR3 has 16 amino acids. Trimming at V came to 5 bases and at J to 6 bases, leaving 10 bases not matched to a gene. CDR3 nucleotides: TGTGCCAGCAGACGATCCGGGACTAGCGGGGAGAAGACCCAGTACTTC. It specifies CASRRSGTSGEKTQYF.

This chain connects TRBV24-1 to TRBJ2-1; 7 nucleotides align to TRBD2. The ends lost 2 bases at V and 9 bases at J; junction bases unmatched: 3. The CDR3 is 13 amino acids. Germline assignment: CDR1 KGHDR and CDR2 SFDVKD. CDR3 sequence (DNA): TGTGCCACCAGTGATTGGGACTATCGTGAGCAGTTCTTC. This translates into CATSDWDYREQFF.

The V gene is TRBV11-3, the J gene TRBJ2-1; 7 bases align to TRBD2. Looked up from germline, CDR1 is SGHNT and CDR2 is YENEEA. The J segment lost 2 bases and the V segment lost 5 bases, leaving 9 bases of the junction unmatched. The CDR3 is 16 amino acids. CDR3 sequence: CASSPLGGRPYNEQFF. In nucleotides, the CDR3 is TGTGCCAGCAGCCCCCTGGGCGGGAGACCCTACAATGAGCAGTTCTTC.

The chain carries TRBV28 and TRBJ1-2; D ambiguous. V dropped 4 bases and J dropped 2 bases, with 20 bases sitting between them. This CDR3 region has 17 residues. The germline V gene encodes CDR1 MDHEN and CDR2 SYDVKM. This chain's CDR3 is CASSYAGGFYVNYGYTF. As DNA, the CDR3 is TGTGCCAGCAGTTATGCGGGAGGTTTTTATGTCAACTATGGCTACACCTTC.

The chain employs TRBV5-1 and TRBJ2-2; 11 bases are a match to TRBD2. CDR3 size: 15 residues. In germline, CDR1 is SGHRS, CDR2 YFSETQ. The J segment lost 4 bases and the V segment lost 2 bases, leaving 1 base of the junction unmatched. CDR3 nucleotides: TGCGCCAGCAGCTTTAGCGGGGGGGTCACCGGGGAGCTGTTTTTT. It codes for CASSFSGGVTGELFF. The variable domain in full, completed from reference TRBV5-1 and TRBJ2-2, reads KAGVTQTPRYLIKTRGQQVTLSCSPISGHRSVSWYQQTPGQGLQFLFEYFSETQRNKGNFPGRFSGRQFSNSRSEMNVSTLELGDSALYLCASSFSGGVTGELFFGEGSRLTVL.

V usage is TRBV7-2 and J usage is TRBJ1-2; 10 bases map to TRBD1. J lost 4 bases, V lost 1 base, and 12 bases had no gene match. The CDR3 is 18 amino acids. Germline V gene lookup returns CDR1 SGHTA and CDR2 FQGNSA. The CDR3 spells CASSLDSRTGGEGYGYTF. CDR3 nucleotide sequence: TGTGCCAGCAGCTTAGATTCTCGGACAGGGGGAGAGGGCTATGGCTACACCTTC.

This chain uses TRBV30 with TRBJ1-2; D is unclear. The CDR3 spans 13 residues. The V end lost 0 bases, the J end lost 4 bases, and 9 bases lay between the germline ends. In germline, CDR1 is GTSNPN, CDR2 SVGIG (reference sequence). This CDR3 reads CAWSVGEGYGYTF. In DNA, the CDR3 is TGTGCCTGGAGTGTCGGGGAGGGCTATGGCTACACCTTC.

The chain has TRBV15 and TRBJ2-1, with a tentative D call TRBD2 (7 bases). The CDR3 sequence is 13 residues long. Germline assignment: CDR1 LNHNV and CDR2 YYDKDF (reference sequence). Trimming left V 6 bases short and J 7 bases short, with 13 bases between. The chain's CDR3 is CATSPRGANEQFF. CDR3 nucleotide sequence: TGTGCCACCAGTCCCCGGGGGGCTAATGAGCAGTTCTTC.

The J gene is TRBJ2-3, the V gene TRBV9; a possible D gene is TRBD1 (6 bases). The V gene lost 0 bases and the J gene lost 3 bases, with 11 bases spanning the gap. Germline V gene data show CDR1 as SGDLS and CDR2 as YYNGEE. The CDR3 has 15 residues. The CDR3 spells CASSVGWDKTDTQYF. As DNA, the CDR3 is TGTGCCAGCAGCGTAGGTTGGGACAAAACAGATACGCAGTATTTT.

This chain joins TRBV19 and TRBJ2-3; D is undetermined. V was trimmed by 5 bases and J by 6 bases, leaving 18 bases between them. Germline loops: CDR1 LNHDA, CDR2 SQIVND (reference sequence). CDR3 length: 15 amino acids. Written as DNA, the CDR3 is TGTGCCAGTAGTTCCCGTGGGCTTTCCTCCGATACGCAGTATTTT. This codes for CASSSRGLSSDTQYF.